This T cell receptor beta chain is drawn from a study of T-cell memory formation after mild COVID-19. Study-wide points: Clones that contracted clustered mainly in CM and EM if CD4+ and in EMRA if CD8+.

TCRdb redid the calling of the 5' RACE reads with MiXCR, one entry per CDR3 protein. The table has approximately 260,000 distinct CDR3 sequences, around 15% seen once. CDR1 is MNHNY, CDR2 SVGAGI, per germline (reference sequence). The CDR3 consists of 15 residues. V lost 5 bases, J lost 3 bases, and 13 bases lay in between. On this clonotype: The antigen is not known.

The V gene is TRBV6-6, the J gene TRBJ1-4; D is undetermined. Sequencing was done on a sample of PBMCs or a T cell subset sorted from them (not recorded which). The origin of this receptor is a man between 18 and 35 years old who had mild COVID-19 (a few samples of this study predate the infection). Cell type and time point are not known. CDR3 residues: CASSPASGPNEKLFF. Written as DNA, the CDR3 is TGTGCCAGCAGTCCTGCTTCGGGTCCTAATGAAAAACTGTTTTTT.